This is a list of T cell receptor beta chains from one sample in a study of spatial heterogeneity in lung cancer. One entry per CDR3 protein results from TCRdb running MiXCR on the 5' RACE reads. This sample has under 40,000 distinct CDR3 sequences; around 5% occur once, and the top ten carry more than 20%. Here the sequenced sample was PBMCs, taken at surgery. These receptors were taken from a female donor with early-stage non-small cell lung cancer. The CDR3 runs from the conserved cysteine through the conserved F or W. The D gene is left open where the match is weak. Clone size is stated in some rows and not others, as once, few, many or a class when expanded.

few | . | TRBJ2-7 | TRBV3-1 | CASSLRQEQYF | TGTGCCAGCAGCCTTCGACAAGAGCAGTACTTC
many | . | TRBJ2-5 | TRBV5-6 | CASSFGETQYF | TGTGCCAGCAGTTTCGGAGAGACCCAGTACTTC
. | . | TRBJ1-5 | TRBV23-1 | CASSQSKGDGNQPQHF | TGCGCCAGCAGTCAATCGAAAGGGGACGGCAATCAGCCCCAGCATTTT
few | . | TRBJ2-5 | TRBV9 | CASFQRTVQETQYF | TGTGCCAGTTTTCAACGGACTGTACAAGAGACCCAGTACTTC
few | . | TRBJ1-3 | TRBV19 | CASSPTSSGNTIYF | TGTGCCAGTAGTCCCACGAGCTCTGGAAACACCATATATTTT
. | TRBD1 | TRBJ2-3 | TRBV19 | CATSFTRGQGKGFSTDTQYF | TGTGCCACCTCATTCACCCGGGGACAGGGGAAGGGGTTCAGCACAGATACGCAGTATTTT
many | . | TRBJ1-2 | TRBV5-4 | CASSSLSGYNGYTF | TGTGCCAGCAGCTCGCTATCAGGGTACAATGGCTACACCTTC
many | . | TRBJ1-1 | TRBV12-3/TRBV12-4 | CASSLRQLNTEAFF | TGTGCCAGCAGTCTCCGCCAGTTGAACACTGAAGCTTTCTTT
many | . | TRBJ2-7 | TRBV7-6 | CASSVWFGGNYEQYF | TGTGCCAGCAGCGTGTGGTTCGGGGGAAACTACGAGCAGTACTTC
few | . | TRBJ2-3 | TRBV9 | CASSPRGADPRTDTQYF | TGTGCCAGCAGCCCCCGGGGGGCCGACCCCCGCACAGATACGCAGTATTTT
many | TRBD2 | TRBJ2-1 | TRBV5-4 | CASSLAWGGDNEQFF | TGTGCCAGCAGCTTGGCCTGGGGAGGGGACAATGAGCAGTTCTTC
many | . | TRBJ2-1 | TRBV5-1 | CASSLVATLSYNEQFF | TGCGCCAGCAGCTTGGTCGCGACCCTCTCCTACAATGAGCAGTTCTTC
few | . | TRBJ1-5 | TRBV2 | CASSLRGGAQPQHF | TGTGCCAGCAGCCTCAGAGGGGGTGCTCAGCCCCAGCATTTT
. | . | TRBJ2-7 | TRBV20-1 | CSVEPLGRLPREQYF | TGCAGTGTCGAGCCTCTAGGACGCCTACCTCGCGAGCAGTACTTC
many | . | TRBJ2-1 | TRBV5-6 | CASTPTGSYNEQFF | TGTGCCAGCACCCCGACGGGATCTTACAATGAGCAGTTCTTC
. | . | TRBJ2-1 | TRBV7-2 | CASSLAWEQFF | TGTGCCAGCAGCCTCGCCTGGGAGCAGTTCTTC
few | TRBD2 | TRBJ2-1 | TRBV6-5 | CASLRRGGGGEQFF | TGTGCCAGCCTCCGTCGCGGGGGAGGTGGTGAGCAGTTCTTC
once | . | TRBJ2-3 | TRBV7-2 | CASSTHTGTGLDTQYF | TGTGCCAGCAGCACACATACCGGGACTGGGTTGGATACGCAGTATTTT
many | . | TRBJ2-1 | TRBV6-5 | CASSYAAQAYNEQFF | TGTGCCAGCAGTTACGCCGCACAGGCTTACAATGAGCAGTTCTTC
. | . | TRBJ2-1 | TRBV5-6 | CASSLATGNEQFF | TGTGCCAGCAGCTTGGCGACAGGCAATGAGCAGTTCTTC
many | . | TRBJ1-6 | TRBV12-3/TRBV12-4 | CASAGGSPLHF | TGTGCCAGCGCTGGGGGTTCACCCCTCCACTTT
medium-sized | TRBD1 | TRBJ1-1 | TRBV7-2 | CASSHRDRAKAFF | TGTGCCAGCAGTCACAGGGACAGGGCAAAAGCTTTCTTT
many | . | TRBJ1-2 | TRBV5-1 | CASSLGGSSGYTF | TGCGCCAGCAGCTTGGGAGGGTCGAGCGGCTACACCTTC
. | TRBD2 | TRBJ2-3 | TRBV7-8 | CASSLRTSGGGTDTQYF | TGTGCCAGCAGCTTAAGGACTAGCGGGGGAGGCACAGATACGCAGTATTTT
many | . | TRBJ1-5 | TRBV20-1 | CSARGFGGAGNQPQHF | TGCAGTGCTAGAGGGTTTGGGGGGGCCGGCAATCAGCCCCAGCATTTT
. | . | TRBJ1-6 | TRBV30 | CALGQEDSPLHF | TGTGCCCTTGGGCAAGAGGATTCACCCCTCCACTTT
many | TRBD2 | TRBJ2-5 | TRBV4-3 | CASSPFLAGVQETQYF | TGCGCCAGCAGCCCCTTCCTAGCGGGGGTGCAAGAGACCCAGTACTTC
. | . | TRBJ2-3 | TRBV21-1 | CASSKLSDSTPTDTQYF | TGTGCCAGCAGCAAGTTATCGGACTCCACCCCCACAGATACGCAGTATTTT
few | . | TRBJ2-1 | TRBV9 | CASSPSGAQSYNEQFF | TGTGCCAGCAGCCCTTCGGGGGCCCAGTCCTACAATGAGCAGTTCTTC
many | TRBD2 | TRBJ2-1 | TRBV28 | CASRSGGRYNEQFF | TGTGCCAGCAGGTCGGGGGGACGGTACAATGAGCAGTTCTTC
few | TRBD2 | TRBJ2-1 | TRBV2 | CASSTDPGLASLDEQFF | TGTGCCAGCAGTACCGACCCGGGACTAGCATCTTTAGACGAGCAGTTCTTC
. | . | TRBJ1-4 | TRBV28 | CASSLSREGNEKLFF | TGTGCCAGCAGTTTATCCAGGGAAGGAAATGAAAAACTGTTTTTT
few | . | TRBJ2-3 | TRBV5-1 | CASSLEGDTDTQYF | TGCGCCAGCAGCTTGGAGGGAGACACAGATACGCAGTATTTT
. | . | TRBJ2-3 | TRBV2 | CASSELGPPVSDTQYF | TGTGCCAGCAGTGAGCTGGGACCCCCAGTTTCGGATACGCAGTATTTT
. | TRBD2 | TRBJ2-5 | TRBV5-1 | CASSLASGGETQYF | TGCGCCAGCAGCTTGGCTAGCGGGGGAGAGACCCAGTACTTC
. | . | TRBJ1-1 | TRBV28 | CASSFSNTEAFF | TGTGCCAGCAGTTTTTCAAACACTGAAGCTTTCTTT
. | TRBD2 | TRBJ2-7 | TRBV27 | CASSWGLAGGYEQYF | TGTGCCAGCAGTTGGGGACTAGCGGGGGGGTACGAGCAGTACTTC
many | TRBD1 | TRBJ2-3 | TRBV9 | CASSVYYRGTDTQYF | TGTGCCAGCAGCGTATATTACAGGGGTACAGATACGCAGTATTTT
. | . | TRBJ1-1 | TRBV20-1 | CSARRTGVSTEAFF | TGCAGTGCTAGACGGACGGGGGTCAGCACTGAAGCTTTCTTT
many | . | TRBJ1-4 | TRBV20-1 | CSAREAPRQEKLFF | TGCAGTGCTAGAGAAGCCCCGAGACAGGAAAAACTGTTTTTT
many | TRBD1 | TRBJ1-3 | TRBV6-5 | CASRNGQAGNTIYF | TGTGCCAGCAGGAATGGACAGGCTGGAAACACCATATATTTT
. | TRBD2 | TRBJ2-1 | TRBV28 | CASRSQSGTSNHEQFF | TGTGCCAGCCGTAGCCAATCGGGGACTAGTAATCATGAGCAGTTCTTC
many | . | TRBJ2-5 | TRBV10-3 | CAISESTRMETQYF | TGTGCCATCAGTGAGTCGACTCGGATGGAGACCCAGTACTTC
few | TRBD1 | TRBJ2-7 | TRBV20-1 | CSAPGQGSSEQYF | TGCAGTGCCCCGGGACAGGGGTCCTCCGAGCAGTACTTC
many | . | TRBJ1-1 | TRBV28 | CASSIGQNTEAFF | TGTGCCAGCAGCATTGGACAGAACACTGAAGCTTTCTTT
many | . | TRBJ1-1 | TRBV20-1 | CSASGAGEAFF | TGCAGTGCTAGTGGGGCGGGAGAAGCTTTCTTT
few | . | TRBJ2-2 | TRBV9 | CASSVSDTFGELFF | TGTGCCAGCAGCGTGTCGGACACCTTCGGGGAGCTGTTTTTT
. | . | TRBJ1-4 | TRBV7-8 | CASSLVGYKELFF | TGTGCCAGCAGCTTAGTAGGTTATAAAGAGCTGTTTTTT
. | TRBD2 | TRBJ2-3 | TRBV12-3/TRBV12-4 | CASRRNGGGADTQYF | TGTGCCAGCAGACGAAACGGGGGGGGAGCAGATACGCAGTATTTT
many | . | TRBJ1-1 | TRBV10-3 | CAISRAGEGTEAFF | TGTGCCATCAGTCGGGCAGGGGAGGGCACTGAAGCTTTCTTT
many | TRBD1 | TRBJ1-5 | TRBV7-2 | CASSLDQGVQPQHF | TGTGCCAGCAGCTTAGACCAGGGGGTGCAGCCCCAGCATTTT
many | . | TRBJ1-3 | TRBV7-3 | CASSCRRSNSGNTIYF | TGTGCCAGCAGCTGCAGACGGTCCAACTCTGGAAACACCATATATTTT
many | . | TRBJ2-5 | TRBV5-1 | CASSPDSGVVTQYF | TGCGCCAGCAGCCCGGACAGTGGAGTGGTGACCCAGTACTTC
many | TRBD2 | TRBJ2-3 | TRBV4-1 | CASRLLPGLAGTDTQYF | TGCGCCAGTCGCCTACTTCCGGGACTAGCGGGGACCGATACGCAGTATTTT
. | TRBD2 | TRBJ2-7 | TRBV5-1 | CASSLDSGGHYEQYF | TGCGCCAGCAGCTTGGATAGCGGGGGCCACTACGAGCAGTACTTC
many | . | TRBJ1-6 | TRBV5-1 | CASSTGANSPLHF | TGCGCCAGCAGCACAGGAGCGAATTCACCCCTCCACTTT
many | TRBD1 | TRBJ2-7 | TRBV19 | CASRPGQSYEQYF | TGTGCCAGTAGGCCGGGACAGTCCTACGAGCAGTACTTC
. | . | TRBJ1-5 | TRBV6-2/TRBV6-3 | CASSRDSAGQPQHF | TGTGCCAGCAGCAGGGACTCGGCGGGTCAGCCCCAGCATTTT
many | . | TRBJ1-1 | TRBV7-9 | CASSFPTAGNTEAFF | TGTGCCAGCAGCTTTCCCACAGCAGGGAACACTGAAGCTTTCTTT
few | TRBD1 | TRBJ2-5 | TRBV7-2 | CASSPGTGGETQYF | TGTGCCAGCAGCCCCGGGACAGGGGGAGAGACCCAGTACTTC